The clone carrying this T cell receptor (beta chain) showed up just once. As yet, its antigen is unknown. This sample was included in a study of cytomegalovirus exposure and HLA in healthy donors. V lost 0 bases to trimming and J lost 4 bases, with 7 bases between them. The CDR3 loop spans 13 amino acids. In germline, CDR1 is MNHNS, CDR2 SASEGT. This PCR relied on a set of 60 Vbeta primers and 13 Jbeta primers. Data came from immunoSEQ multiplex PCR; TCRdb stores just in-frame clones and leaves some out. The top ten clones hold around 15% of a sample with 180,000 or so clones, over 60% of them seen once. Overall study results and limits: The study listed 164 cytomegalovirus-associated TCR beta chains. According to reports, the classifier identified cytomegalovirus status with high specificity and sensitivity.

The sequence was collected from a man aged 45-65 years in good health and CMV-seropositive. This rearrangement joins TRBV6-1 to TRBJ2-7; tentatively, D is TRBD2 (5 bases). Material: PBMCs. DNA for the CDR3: TGTGCCAGCAGTGAAGCGCGCGGGTACGAGCAGTACTTC. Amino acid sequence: CASSEARGYEQYF.